The 31 T cell receptor beta chains listed next were all sequenced from one sample in a study of blood T cell repertoires in COVID-19. The protocol was immunoSEQ multiplex PCR, while the TCRdb copy is restricted to in-frame clones and leaves out a portion. The sample has approximately 89,000 clones, 90% to 95% seen once; the top ten hold about 4.7%. Source material: peripheral blood. These receptors were collected from a human donor with active COVID-19. The donor label of this sample is uncertain.

The chain uses TRBV7-9 and TRBJ2-2; 7 bases line up with TRBD1. There are 13 residues in the CDR3. The germline V gene has CDR1 SEHNR and CDR2 FQNEAQ (reference sequence). V was clipped by 10 bases and J by 4 bases; unmatched bases: 6. The CDR3 here is CATTTGPTGELFF. DNA for the CDR3: TGTGCCACCACGACAGGGCCCACCGGGGAGCTGTTTTTT. The complete variable domain, with remaining parts taken from reference TRBV7-9 and TRBJ2-2, reads DTGVSQNPRHKITKRGQNVTFRCDPISEHNRLYWYRQTLGQGPEFLTYFQNEAQLEKSRLLSDRFSAERPKGSFSTLEIQRTEQGDSAMYLCATTTGPTGELFFGEGSRLTVL.

On this clone: Relative to the germline gene, one junction end is altered; a read error may explain this. The rearrangement links TRBV5-5 to TRBJ2-5; D unclear. Germline CDR1 reads SGHKS; CDR2 reads YYEKEE (reference sequence). This CDR3 contains 14 residues. CDR3 region: CASSLARNQETQYF. CDR3 nucleotides: TGTGCCAGTAGCTTGGCCAGAAACCAAGAGACCCAGTACTTC.

The chain uses TRBV11-3 and TRBJ1-4; TRBD1 matches 9 bases. The CDR3 contains 16 residues. V shed 4 bases, J shed 8 bases, and the junction held 11 bases outside the gene matches. Germline V gene data show CDR1 as SGHNT and CDR2 as YENEEA. The CDR3 spells CASSSITRQGDEKLFF. Here the CDR3 DNA reads TGTGCCAGCAGCTCTATCACCCGACAGGGGGACGAAAAACTGTTTTTT.

V usage is TRBV3-1 (or the pseudogene TRBV3-2) and J usage is TRBJ2-7; D ambiguous. The germline V gene has CDR1 LGHDT and CDR2 YNNKEL (reference sequence). The CDR3 runs to 15 residues. V dropped 1 base and J dropped 3 bases, with 13 bases sitting between them. In nucleotides, the CDR3 is TGTGCCAGCAGCCAAGGAGGTGGCGGTCACTACGAGCAGTACTTC. It is translated as CASSQGGGGHYEQYF.

This chain joins TRBV5-1 and TRBJ2-2; 8 nucleotides line up with TRBD1. Losses at the gene ends were 4 bases for V and 8 bases for J; bases not matched to a gene: 13. Per germline, CDR1 SGHRS and CDR2 YFSETQ. The CDR3 has 16 residues. The CDR3 here is CASSASPDRVRGELFF. The CDR3 coding sequence is TGCGCCAGCAGCGCCTCCCCGGACAGGGTACGAGGGGAGCTGTTTTTT.

The chain recombines TRBV27 with TRBJ2-7; 11 nucleotides align to TRBD2. CDR1 MNHEY and CDR2 SMNVEV come from the germline V gene (reference sequence). V lost 6 bases and J lost 2; bases outside the gene matches: 15. The CDR3 sequence is 18 residues long. In nucleotides, the CDR3 is TGTGCCAGCAGCCCAAGACTAGCGGGATTATTCATGGCCTACGAGCAGTACTTC. Its translation: CASSPRLAGLFMAYEQYF.

The chain combines TRBV27 with TRBJ2-7; 8 nucleotides agree with TRBD1. With 5 bases clipped from V and 2 bases from J, the junction kept 8 bases outside the gene matches. There are 15 residues in the CDR3. CDR1 is MNHEY and CDR2 is SMNVEV in the germline V gene (reference sequence). The CDR3 sequence is CASSPSGQGAYEQYF. The CDR3 DNA follows: TGTGCCAGCAGTCCATCCGGACAGGGAGCCTACGAGCAGTACTTC.

This sequence joins TRBV5-8 and TRBJ1-2; tentatively, D is TRBD1 (6 bases). Trimming removed 0 bases at V and 4 bases at J, with 16 bases between. Germline V CDR1 and CDR2: SGHTS, YDEGEE. The CDR3 sequence is 16 residues long. CDR3 bases: TGTGCCAGCAGCTTGGGTCGCGCAGGGGTTATCTATGGCTACACCTTC. Its protein product is CASSLGRAGVIYGYTF.

V gene TRBV5-1 combines with J gene TRBJ2-7; 7 nucleotides align to TRBD1. CDR1 SGHRS and CDR2 YFSETQ come from the germline V gene. V trimming: 0 bases; J trimming: 4 bases; junction bases outside the gene matches: 7. The CDR3 is made up of 15 amino acids. CDR3 nucleotides: TGCGCCAGCAGCTTGGTGACAGGGAGTTGGTACGAGCAGTACTTC. It translates to CASSLVTGSWYEQYF.

J is TRBJ2-3 and V is TRBV11-3; possible D gene TRBD1, 6 bases. Trimming stripped 1 base from V and 6 bases from J, with 14 bases between. Per the germline V gene, CDR1 is SGHNT and CDR2 is YENEEA. CDR3 length equals 15 residues. The CDR3 sequence: CASSLAGQLGDTQYF. The CDR3 nucleotides are TGTGCCAGCAGCTTAGCAGGACAGCTAGGGGATACGCAGTATTTT.

The chain combines TRBV15 with TRBJ2-5; 8 bases map to TRBD2. The CDR3 contains 16 residues. CDR1 and CDR2 from the germline V gene are LNHNV and YYDKDF (reference sequence). V lost 1 base and J lost 5; bases outside the gene matches: 9. The CDR3: CATSRAAVRGGETQYF. DNA of the CDR3: TGTGCCACCAGCAGAGCCGCAGTTCGGGGGGGGGAGACCCAGTACTTC.

The chain combines TRBV4-3 with TRBJ2-7; the D is unclear. The V gene's germline CDR1 is LGHNA and CDR2 YSLEER. Trimming took off 1 base at V and 0 bases at J, with 10 bases between the two ends. The CDR3 covers 15 residues. This chain's CDR3 is CASSQAHSSSYEQYF. As DNA, the CDR3 is TGCGCCAGCAGCCAAGCCCACAGCAGCTCCTACGAGCAGTACTTC.

The chain is built from TRBV7-9 and TRBJ2-5; 14 nucleotides line up with TRBD2. This CDR3 spans 16 amino acids. CDR1 SEHNR and CDR2 FQNEAQ come from the germline V gene (reference sequence). With 3 bases clipped from V and 5 bases from J, the junction kept 5 bases outside the gene matches. Here the CDR3 reads CASSLTSGRAGETQYF. CDR3 nucleotide sequence: TGTGCCAGCAGCTTGACTAGCGGGAGGGCCGGGGAGACCCAGTACTTC. Based on the CDR3 plus reference TRBV7-9 and TRBJ2-5, the full variable domain is DTGVSQNPRHKITKRGQNVTFRCDPISEHNRLYWYRQTLGQGPEFLTYFQNEAQLEKSRLLSDRFSAERPKGSFSTLEIQRTEQGDSAMYLCASSLTSGRAGETQYFGPGTRLLVL.

The count of this clone is one. V usage is TRBV10-2 and J usage is TRBJ2-7, with 9 positions matching TRBD2. J lost 1 base, V lost 5 bases, and 3 bases had no gene match. CDR1 and CDR2 (germline): WSHSY, SAAADI. CDR3 length: 14 amino acids. The CDR3 reads CASSISGRSYEQYF. DNA of the CDR3: TGCGCCAGCAGTATTAGCGGGAGATCCTACGAGCAGTACTTC.

This sequence joins TRBV5-1 and TRBJ2-3, with 15 bases matching TRBD2. CDR3 length: 16 residues. CDR1 SGHRS and CDR2 YFSETQ come from the germline V gene. V shed 6 bases and J 2 bases; nucleotides not matched to a gene: 4. CDR3 in DNA: TGCGCCAGCACCGGACTAGCGGGAGGGCCCACAGATACGCAGTATTTT. Its translation: CASTGLAGGPTDTQYF.

The J gene is TRBJ1-3, the V gene TRBV7-6; D unclear. Trimming stripped 0 bases from V and 0 bases from J, with 12 bases between. This CDR3 region has 17 residues. Germline V gives CDR1 SGHVS, CDR2 FNYEAQ. The CDR3 sequence is CASSLASSFYSGNTIYF. CDR3 sequence (DNA): TGTGCCAGCAGCTTAGCCTCCTCCTTCTACTCTGGAAACACCATATATTTT.

This clone was found once. The CDR3 region is CASSQVSPGTPNEQFF. The CDR3 DNA follows: TGTGCCAGCAGCCAAGTATCACCCGGGACTCCAAATGAGCAGTTCTTC. This chain connects TRBV3-1 (or the pseudogene TRBV3-2) to TRBJ2-1; D is perhaps TRBD2 (6 bases). CDR1 and CDR2 (germline): LGHDT, YNNKEL (reference sequence). CDR3 length: 16 residues. Trimming took off 1 base at V and 7 bases at J, with 17 bases between the two ends.

J is TRBJ1-6 and V is TRBV6-1; D gene unclear. This CDR3 comprises 15 residues. The V and J ends lost 2 bases and 4 bases respectively, with 9 bases between them. From germline, CDR1 is MNHNS and CDR2 SASEGT. CDR3 region: CASSELEGYNSPLHF. The CDR3 DNA follows: TGTGCCAGCAGTGAATTGGAGGGTTATAATTCACCCCTCCACTTT.

In DNA, the CDR3 is TGTGCCAGCAGCCAACCCTGGACAGCAACTAATGAAAAACTGTTTTTT. Protein product: CASSQPWTATNEKLFF. The rearrangement links TRBV3-1 (or the pseudogene TRBV3-2) to TRBJ1-4; TRBD1 might be the D (6 bases). The V and J ends lost 2 bases and 0 bases respectively, with 10 bases between them. The CDR3 has 16 amino acids. The V gene's germline CDR1 is LGHDT and CDR2 YNNKEL (reference sequence).

This chain connects TRBV5-1 to TRBJ1-2; TRBD1 matches 10 bases. CDR1 is SGHRS, CDR2 YFSETQ, per germline. Unmatched junction bases numbered 3, after V lost 4 bases and J lost 6 bases. CDR3 length: 13 amino acids. CDR3 coding DNA: TGCGCCAGCAGCCCGGACAGGGGGAATGGCTACACCTTC. This sequence encodes CASSPDRGNGYTF.

The genes are TRBV28 and TRBJ2-4; no clear D. V shed 3 bases and J shed 1 base, with 22 bases lying between them. CDR1 and CDR2 from the germline V gene are MDHEN and SYDVKM. The CDR3 totals 19 residues. The CDR3 sequence: CASSLFSRLVGPAKNIQYF. CDR3 bases: TGTGCCAGCAGTTTGTTTTCAAGGCTAGTCGGTCCGGCCAAAAACATTCAGTACTTC.

The chain couples TRBV5-4 to TRBJ2-7; TRBD2 is a possible D gene (5 bases). CDR3 length equals 14 residues. Trimming took off 4 bases at V and 1 base at J, with 12 bases between the two ends. Germline CDR1 reads SGHNT; CDR2 reads YYREEE (reference sequence). For the CDR3, the DNA is TGTGCCAGCAGCCCGAGGGCGACATCCTACGAGCAGTACTTC. This encodes CASSPRATSYEQYF.

The V and J genes are TRBV4-2 and TRBJ2-3; perhaps TRBD2 as D (6 bases). The V and J ends lost 2 bases and 12 bases respectively, with 15 bases between them. Germline V gene data show CDR1 as LGHNA and CDR2 as YNFKEQ. The CDR3 runs to 13 residues. The CDR3 region is CASSQIARDFQYF. CDR3 nucleotides: TGTGCCAGCAGCCAAATCGCCCGGGACTTTCAGTATTTT.

V usage is TRBV11-2 and J usage is TRBJ2-5, with 13 bases matching TRBD2. This CDR3 has 16 amino acids. Trimming cost V 5 bases and J 2 bases; bases outside gene matches: 5. Germline-derived CDR1 and CDR2 are SGHAT and FQNNGV. The CDR3: CASSPRLAGGQETQYF. The CDR3 region has the DNA TGTGCCAGCAGCCCACGACTAGCGGGGGGACAAGAGACCCAGTACTTC. Drawing the rest from reference TRBV11-2 and TRBJ2-5, the complete variable domain is EAGVAQSPRYKIIEKRQSVAFWCNPISGHATLYWYQQILGQGPKLLIQFQNNGVVDDSQLPKDRFSAERLKGVDSTLKIQPAKLEDSAVYLCASSPRLAGGQETQYFGPGTRLLVL.

The chain couples TRBV19 to TRBJ2-2; possibly TRBD1 for D (6 bases). Germline V gene data show CDR1 as LNHDA and CDR2 as SQIVND (reference sequence). The CDR3 has 15 residues. The V and J ends lost 4 bases and 5 bases respectively, with 14 bases between them. CDR3 region: CASSTAGTPTGELFF. CDR3 nucleotides: TGTGCCAGTAGTACCGCCGGGACACCGACCGGGGAGCTGTTTTTT.

V is TRBV14 and J is TRBJ1-2; possible D gene TRBD1, 5 bases. The CDR3 contains 13 residues. In germline, CDR1 is SGHDN, CDR2 FVKESK. The V end lost 1 base, the J end lost 3 bases, and 6 bases lay between the germline ends. The CDR3 loop reads CASSQGGDYGYTF. As DNA, the CDR3 is TGTGCCAGCAGCCAAGGGGGCGACTATGGCTACACCTTC.

The rearrangement joins TRBV11-3 to TRBJ2-6; TRBD2 matches at 10 bases. This CDR3 has 18 amino acids. Germline-derived CDR1 and CDR2 are SGHNT and YENEEA. V shed 4 bases, J shed 0 bases, and the junction held 6 bases outside the gene matches. CDR3 in DNA: TGTGCCAGCAGCTCACGGACTAGCGGCCTCTCTGGGGCCAACGTCCTGACTTTC. It encodes CASSSRTSGLSGANVLTF.

The chain couples TRBV5-6 to TRBJ1-2, with D possibly matching TRBD1 (6 bases). Trimming cost V 3 bases and J 1 base, with 16 bases left between them. The CDR3 is 16 residues long. CDR1 is SGHDT, CDR2 YYEEEE, per germline. CDR3 nucleotides: TGTGCCAGCAGCTCATCGAGGACAGCCTATAACTATGGCTACACCTTC. Translation: CASSSSRTAYNYGYTF.

The CDR3 DNA sequence: TGTGCCAGCAGCGCCAAGGACAGGCCCTACGAGCAGTACTTC. Amino acids: CASSAKDRPYEQYF. The chain has TRBV13 and TRBJ2-7, with TRBD1 matching 7 bases. Losses at the gene ends were 5 bases for V and 2 bases for J; bases not matched to a gene: 6. CDR1 PRHDT and CDR2 FYEKMQ come from the germline V gene (reference sequence). The CDR3 covers 14 residues.

This chain links TRBV19 with TRBJ1-6, with TRBD1 as a possible D gene (6 bases). Trimming pared 10 bases from V and 8 bases from J, leaving 18 bases between. The V gene's germline CDR1 is LNHDA and CDR2 SQIVND (reference sequence). This CDR3 contains 14 residues. Here the CDR3 reads CATSTGQLHSPLHF. CDR3 sequence (DNA): TGTGCCACATCGACCGGACAGCTACATTCACCCCTCCACTTT.

The chain is built from TRBV7-9 and TRBJ1-4; D call uncertain. Trimming left V 5 bases short and J 4 bases short, with 20 bases between. Germline V gene data show CDR1 as SEHNR and CDR2 as FQNEAQ (reference sequence). The CDR3 contains 17 residues. The chain's CDR3 is CASSPFSVTQDNEKLFF. The CDR3 coding sequence is TGTGCCAGCAGCCCGTTTTCGGTGACGCAGGATAATGAAAAACTGTTTTTT.